The TCR beta chain under discussion was sequenced for a study of blood T cell repertoires in COVID-19. Study context: Samples came from the United States, Italy and Spain, spanning acute and convalescent COVID-19. Sources were T cells, B-cell-depleted T cells, or PBMCs; the material itself was cDNA or gDNA.

This CDR3 spans 13 amino acids. Germline V CDR1 and CDR2: LGHNA, YSLEER. Trimming took 4 bases from V and 7 from J, leaving 11 bases between them. This clone was picked up one time. The authors' processing: Scientists estimated how many nucleated cells there were by amplifying reference gene primers. Clones were sequenced by immunoSEQ multiplex PCR, and TCRdb holds only the in-frame ones, with some missing. V and J calls plus clone size are reproduced from that table; the DNA served to infer D and trimming. The sample holds 410,000 or so clones, 89% seen once. The TCR was taken from a woman aged 40 to 49 with COVID-19, enrolled during active disease. Sequencing used peripheral blood. This chain connects TRBV4-3 to TRBJ1-3; perhaps TRBD1 as D (5 bases). The DNA for the CDR3 is TGCGCCAGCAGCCCCAGGGAAGGCAACACCATATATTTT. Protein: CASSPREGNTIYF.